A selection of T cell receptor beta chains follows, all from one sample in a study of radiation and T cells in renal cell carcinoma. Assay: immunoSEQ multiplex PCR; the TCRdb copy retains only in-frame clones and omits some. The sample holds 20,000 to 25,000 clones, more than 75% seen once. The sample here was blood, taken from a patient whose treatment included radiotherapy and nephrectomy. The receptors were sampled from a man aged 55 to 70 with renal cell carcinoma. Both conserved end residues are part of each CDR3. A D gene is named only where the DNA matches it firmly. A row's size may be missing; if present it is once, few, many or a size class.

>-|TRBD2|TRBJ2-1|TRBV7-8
TGTGCCAGCAGCTTAGTTTCGGCGGGAGGTGAGCAGTTCTTC
CASSLVSAGGEQFF
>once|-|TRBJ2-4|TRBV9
TGTGCCAGCAGCCTTGACGGGCTAGCCAAAAACATTCAGTACTTC
CASSLDGLAKNIQYF
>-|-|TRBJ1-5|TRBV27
TGTGCCAGCAGTTTAACCCCTAACAATCAGCCCCAGCATTTT
CASSLTPNNQPQHF
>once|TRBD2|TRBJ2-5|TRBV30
TGTGCCTGGACCTCCCGGACTAGCGGGAGGATGGCCCAGTACTTC
CAWTSRTSGRMAQYF
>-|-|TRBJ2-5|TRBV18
TGTGCCAGCTCACACAACGGGAGAGTGGAAGAGGAGACCCAGTACTTC
CASSHNGRVEEETQYF
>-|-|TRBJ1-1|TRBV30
TGTGCCTGGAGTGTTTGGGGGAACACTGGAGCTTTCTTT
CAWSVWGNTGAFF
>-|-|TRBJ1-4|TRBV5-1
TGCGCCAGCAGCGCCGAAGCACAGCTTAATGAAAAACTGTTTTTT
CASSAEAQLNEKLFF
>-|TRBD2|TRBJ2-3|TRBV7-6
TGTGCCAGCAGCCACCTAGCGGGAGGAAGAGATACGCAGTATTTT
CASSHLAGGRDTQYF
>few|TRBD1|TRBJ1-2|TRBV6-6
TGTGCCAGCAGTTACGGTGGGACAGGGGACGGCTACACCTTC
CASSYGGTGDGYTF
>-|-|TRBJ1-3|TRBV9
TGTGCCAGCAGCGTGGGGAACCCCGGAGACGGCCTCTCTGGAAACACCATATATTTT
CASSVGNPGDGLSGNTIYF
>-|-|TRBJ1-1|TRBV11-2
-
CASSLVGWGAADF
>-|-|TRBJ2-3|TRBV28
TGTGCCAGCAGTTCGCCCCCCCAGATTACGGATACGCAGTATTTT
CASSSPPQITDTQYF
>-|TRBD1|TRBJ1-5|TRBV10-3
TGTGCCATCGCTCAGACAGGGGGCCTTTATCAGCCCCAGCATTTT
CAIAQTGGLYQPQHF
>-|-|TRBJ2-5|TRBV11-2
TGTGCCAGCAGCTTAGATGGGGCCGGGGAGACCCAGTACTTC
CASSLDGAGETQYF
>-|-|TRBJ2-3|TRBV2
TGTGCCAGCAGTGTATCCAGGGACTCTAGCACAGATACGCAGTATTTT
CASSVSRDSSTDTQYF
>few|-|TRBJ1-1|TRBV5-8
TGTGCCAGCAGCCATGGACGCGAAGCTTTCTTT
CASSHGREAFF
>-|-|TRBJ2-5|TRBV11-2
TGTGCCAGCAGCCACCTAGCGAGAAGACAAGAGACCCAGTACTTC
CASSHLARRQETQYF
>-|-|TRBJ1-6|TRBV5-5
TGTGCCAGCAGCTTGCAGGGCTTTTACGATTCACCCCTCCACTTT
CASSLQGFYDSPLHF
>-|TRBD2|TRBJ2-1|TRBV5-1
TGCGCCAGCAGCCAACGGGAGGGACTCCCAGCAGTTTACAATGAGCAGTTCTTC
CASSQREGLPAVYNEQFF
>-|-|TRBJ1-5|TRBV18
TGTGCCAGCGCCCGGGGGGGTGTGAGCAATCAGCCCCAGCATTTT
CASARGGVSNQPQHF
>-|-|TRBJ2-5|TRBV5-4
TGTGCCAGCAGCTTGCCGGCTAGGGGCCAGCAAGAGACCCAGTACTTC
CASSLPARGQQETQYF
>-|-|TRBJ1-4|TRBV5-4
TGTGCCAGCAAACCACGGGGGGGCGATGAAAAACTGTTTTTT
CASKPRGGDEKLFF
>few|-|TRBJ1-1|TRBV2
TGTGCCAGCAGTGGAAGCCTCGCGAGGGGGTCAACCCACACTGAAGCTTTCTTT
CASSGSLARGSTHTEAFF
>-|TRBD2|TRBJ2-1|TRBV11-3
TGTGCCAGCAGCCCCGGGACTAGCGACTACAATGAGCAGTTCTTC
CASSPGTSDYNEQFF
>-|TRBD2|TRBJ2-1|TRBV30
TGTGCCTGGAAAAAAACTAGCGGGAGTTACAATGAGCAGTTCTTC
CAWKKTSGSYNEQFF
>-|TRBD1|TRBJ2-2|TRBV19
TGTGCCAGTAGTAGGGACAGGCGCTATACCGGGGAGCTGTTTTTT
CASSRDRRYTGELFF
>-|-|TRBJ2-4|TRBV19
TGTGCCAGTAGTATCGGCAGCGTGGGTCTAGCCAAAAACATTCAGTACTTC
CASSIGSVGLAKNIQYF
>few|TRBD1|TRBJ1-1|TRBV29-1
TGCAGCGTACCCAGATCACAGGGGGGCACTGAAGCTTTCTTT
CSVPRSQGGTEAFF
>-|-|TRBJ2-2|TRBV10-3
TGTGCCATCAGGGGGACCGGGGAGCTGTTTTTT
CAIRGTGELFF
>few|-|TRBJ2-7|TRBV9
TGTGCCAGCAGCGTAGACGGCGCAGGGTACTACGAGCAGTACTTC
CASSVDGAGYYEQYF
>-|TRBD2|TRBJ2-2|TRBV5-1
TGCGCCAGCAGCTTGGCCCTAGCGGGAGGGAACACCGGGGAGCTGTTTTTT
CASSLALAGGNTGELFF
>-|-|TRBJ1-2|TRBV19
TGTGCCAGTAGTCCCAGTTACATCCCCCCGGGAGATAACTATGGCTACACCTTC
CASSPSYIPPGDNYGYTF
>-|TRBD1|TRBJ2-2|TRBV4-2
TGTGCCAGCAGCCCGTCACAGGGGGCGCACACCGGGGAGCTGTTTTTT
CASSPSQGAHTGELFF
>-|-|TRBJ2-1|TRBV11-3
TGTGCCAGCAGCGCGTCAGCGGAAAGGGGGAATGAGCAGTTCTTC
CASSASAERGNEQFF
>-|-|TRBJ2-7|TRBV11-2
TGTGCCAGCAGCTTAATTTTCCCCAACGAGCAGTACTTC
CASSLIFPNEQYF
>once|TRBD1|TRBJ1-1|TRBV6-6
TGTGCCAGCAGTTACGGACAGGGAGTTGGAGCTTTCTTT
CASSYGQGVGAFF
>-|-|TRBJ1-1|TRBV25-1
TGTGCCAGCAGTGTCTGGGGGACGCAGGAAGCTTTCTTT
CASSVWGTQEAFF
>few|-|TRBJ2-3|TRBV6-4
TGTGCCAGCAGTGTAACGGAAACGGATACGCAGTATTTT
CASSVTETDTQYF
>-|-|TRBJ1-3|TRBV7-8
TGTGCCAGCAGCCAAGCAATCTCTGGAAACACCATATATTTT
CASSQAISGNTIYF
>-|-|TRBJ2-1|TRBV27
TGTGCCAGCAGTTTATCTCTGCTGAGCTCCTACAATGAGCAGTTCTTC
CASSLSLLSSYNEQFF
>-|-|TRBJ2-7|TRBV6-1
TGTGCCAGCAGTGAAAGGGACTTGGGGTACGAGCAGTACTTC
CASSERDLGYEQYF
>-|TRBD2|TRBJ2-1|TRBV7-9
TGTGCCAGCAGCTTAGCTCAGCGGGGATACAATGAGCAGTTCTTC
CASSLAQRGYNEQFF
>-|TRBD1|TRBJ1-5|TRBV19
TGTGCCACCCGAACAGGGGACTTTAGCAATCAGCCCCAGCATTTT
CATRTGDFSNQPQHF
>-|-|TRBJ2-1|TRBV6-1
TGTGCCAGCAGTGATAAGTTCAGGGCGGAGCAGTTCTTC
CASSDKFRAEQFF
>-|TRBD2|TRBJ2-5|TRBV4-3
TGCGCCAGCAGCCAACTAGCGGGGGGGACCCAGTACTTC
CASSQLAGGTQYF